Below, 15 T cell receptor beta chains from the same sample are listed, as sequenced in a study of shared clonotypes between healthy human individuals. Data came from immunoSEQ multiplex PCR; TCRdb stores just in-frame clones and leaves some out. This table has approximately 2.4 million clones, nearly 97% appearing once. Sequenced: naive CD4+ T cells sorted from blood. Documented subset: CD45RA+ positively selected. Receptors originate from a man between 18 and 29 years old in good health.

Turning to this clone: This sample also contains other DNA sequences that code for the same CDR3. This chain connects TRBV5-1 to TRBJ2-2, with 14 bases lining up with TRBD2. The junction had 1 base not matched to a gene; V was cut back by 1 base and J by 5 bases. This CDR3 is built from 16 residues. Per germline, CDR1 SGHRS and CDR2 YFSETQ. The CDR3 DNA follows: TGCGCCAGCAGCTTGCGGACTAGCGGGGGGACCGGGGAGCTGTTTTTT. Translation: CASSLRTSGGTGELFF.

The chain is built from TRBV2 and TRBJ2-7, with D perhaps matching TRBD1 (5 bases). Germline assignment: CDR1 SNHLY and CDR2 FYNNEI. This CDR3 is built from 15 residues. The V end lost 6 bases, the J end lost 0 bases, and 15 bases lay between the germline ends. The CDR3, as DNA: TGTGCCAGCAGAAAAGAAGGGGAAAGCTCCTACGAGCAGTACTTC. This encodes CASRKEGESSYEQYF.

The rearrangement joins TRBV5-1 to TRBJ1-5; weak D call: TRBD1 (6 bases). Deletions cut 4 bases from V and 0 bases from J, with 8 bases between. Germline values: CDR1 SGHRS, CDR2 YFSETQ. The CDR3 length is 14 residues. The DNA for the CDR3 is TGCGCCAGCAGCAAGGACAGTAGCAATCAGCCCCAGCATTTT. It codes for CASSKDSSNQPQHF.

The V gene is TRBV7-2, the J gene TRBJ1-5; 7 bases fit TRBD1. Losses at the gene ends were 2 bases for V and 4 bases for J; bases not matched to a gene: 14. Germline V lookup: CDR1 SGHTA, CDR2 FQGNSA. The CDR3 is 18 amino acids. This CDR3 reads CASSLIYGQALGNQPQHF. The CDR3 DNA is TGTGCCAGCAGCTTAATATATGGACAGGCACTAGGAAATCAGCCCCAGCATTTT.

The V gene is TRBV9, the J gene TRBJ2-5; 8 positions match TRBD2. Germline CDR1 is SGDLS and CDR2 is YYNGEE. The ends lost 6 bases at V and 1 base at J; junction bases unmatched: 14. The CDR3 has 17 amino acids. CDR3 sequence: CASNGGSGLGGQETQYF. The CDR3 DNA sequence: TGTGCCAGCAACGGGGGTTCGGGACTAGGTGGCCAAGAGACCCAGTACTTC.

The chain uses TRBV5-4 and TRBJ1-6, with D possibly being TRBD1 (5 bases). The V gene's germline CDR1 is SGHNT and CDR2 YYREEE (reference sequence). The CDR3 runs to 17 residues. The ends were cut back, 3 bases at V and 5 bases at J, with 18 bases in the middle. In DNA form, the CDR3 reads TGTGCCAGCAGCTCCCCGGGAGGGGCAAACGATAATTCACCCCTCCACTTT. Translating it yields CASSSPGGANDNSPLHF.

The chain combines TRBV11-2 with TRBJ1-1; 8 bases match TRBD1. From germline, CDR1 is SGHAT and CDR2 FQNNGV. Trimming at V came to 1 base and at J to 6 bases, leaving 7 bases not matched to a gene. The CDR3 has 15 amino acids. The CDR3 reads CASSLGGRQGSEAFF. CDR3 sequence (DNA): TGTGCCAGCAGCTTAGGGGGCCGACAGGGGTCTGAAGCTTTCTTT.

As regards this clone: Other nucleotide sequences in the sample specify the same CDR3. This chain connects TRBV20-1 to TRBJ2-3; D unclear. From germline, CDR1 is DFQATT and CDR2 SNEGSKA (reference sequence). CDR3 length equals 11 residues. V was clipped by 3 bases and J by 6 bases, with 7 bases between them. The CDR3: CSASNPDTQYF. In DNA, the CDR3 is TGCAGTGCTAGTAACCCCGATACGCAGTATTTT.

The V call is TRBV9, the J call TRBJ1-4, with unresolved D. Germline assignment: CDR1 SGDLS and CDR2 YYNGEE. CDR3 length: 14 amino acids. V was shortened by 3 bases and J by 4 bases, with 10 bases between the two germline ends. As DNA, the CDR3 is TGTGCCAGCAGCGCGGCTTCCCTTAATGAAAAACTGTTTTTT. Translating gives CASSAASLNEKLFF.

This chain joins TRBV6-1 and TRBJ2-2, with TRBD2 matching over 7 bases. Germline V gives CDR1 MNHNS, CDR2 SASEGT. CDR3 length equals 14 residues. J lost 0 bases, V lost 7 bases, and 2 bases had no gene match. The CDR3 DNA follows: TGTGCCAGCACGCGGGGGACGAACACCGGGGAGCTGTTTTTT. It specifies CASTRGTNTGELFF.

The CDR3 spells CASSQGEGLDTQYF. In DNA, the CDR3 is TGCGCCAGCAGCCAAGGGGAGGGTTTGGATACGCAGTATTTT. V gene TRBV4-3 combines with J gene TRBJ2-3; 7 bases line up with TRBD2. The V gene end was trimmed by 1 base and the J gene end by 6 bases; junction bases not matched to a gene: 4. The CDR3 loop spans 14 amino acids. The germline V gene encodes CDR1 LGHNA and CDR2 YSLEER.

The CDR3 sequence is CASSLTSVGQGYEQYF. CDR3 DNA sequence: TGTGCCAGCAGCTTAACTTCTGTGGGACAGGGCTACGAGCAGTACTTC. The chain links TRBV7-8 to TRBJ2-7; 9 positions match TRBD1. Germline trimming cut 2 bases from V and 3 bases from J; bases unmatched to any gene: 8. Germline V CDR1 and CDR2: SGHVS, FQNEAQ. This CDR3 spans 16 amino acids.

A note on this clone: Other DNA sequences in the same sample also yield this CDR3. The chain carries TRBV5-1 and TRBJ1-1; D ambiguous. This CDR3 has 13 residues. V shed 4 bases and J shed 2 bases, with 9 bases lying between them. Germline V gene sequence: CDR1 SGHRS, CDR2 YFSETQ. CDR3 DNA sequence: TGCGCCAGCAGCCCAGGAGGCAACACTGAAGCTTTCTTT. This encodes CASSPGGNTEAFF.

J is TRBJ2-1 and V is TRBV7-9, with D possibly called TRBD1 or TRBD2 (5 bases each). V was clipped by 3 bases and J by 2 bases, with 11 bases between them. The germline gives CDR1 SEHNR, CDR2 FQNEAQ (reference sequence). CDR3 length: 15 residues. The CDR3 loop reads CASSFAGTAYNEQFF. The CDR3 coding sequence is TGTGCCAGCAGCTTCGCAGGGACGGCCTACAATGAGCAGTTCTTC.

The CDR3 spells CASSQRASGGPSEQFF. CDR3 sequence (DNA): TGTGCCAGCAGCCAAAGGGCTAGCGGGGGGCCGAGTGAGCAGTTCTTC. The V gene is TRBV11-3, the J gene TRBJ2-1; 11 nucleotides match TRBD2. The CDR3 covers 16 residues. Looked up from germline, CDR1 is SGHNT and CDR2 is YENEEA. Losses at the gene ends were 5 bases for V and 9 bases for J; bases not matched to a gene: 12.